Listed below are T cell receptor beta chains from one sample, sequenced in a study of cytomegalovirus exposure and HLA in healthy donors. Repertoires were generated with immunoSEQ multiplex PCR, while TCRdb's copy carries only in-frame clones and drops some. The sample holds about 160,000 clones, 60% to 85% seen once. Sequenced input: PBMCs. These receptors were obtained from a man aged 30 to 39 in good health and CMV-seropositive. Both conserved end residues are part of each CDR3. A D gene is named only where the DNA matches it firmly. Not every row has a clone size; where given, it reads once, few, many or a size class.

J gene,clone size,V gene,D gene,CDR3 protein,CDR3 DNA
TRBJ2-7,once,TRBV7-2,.,CASSLVGVLGVEQYF,TGTGCCAGCAGCTTAGTAGGGGTCCTTGGGGTCGAGCAGTACTTC
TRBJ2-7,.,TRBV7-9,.,CASSLGQVYEQYF,TGTGCCAGCAGCTTAGGACAGGTATACGAGCAGTACTTC
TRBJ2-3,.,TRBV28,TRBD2,CASSFGGADTQYF,TGTGCCAGCAGCTTCGGGGGGGCAGATACGCAGTATTTT
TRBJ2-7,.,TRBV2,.,CASRGTFLYEQYF,TGTGCCAGCAGAGGGACTTTTCTCTACGAGCAGTACTTC
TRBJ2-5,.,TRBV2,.,CASSSLLTQYF,TGTGCCAGCAGCTCCTTACTTACCCAGTACTTC
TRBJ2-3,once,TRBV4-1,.,CASSQDHYRESDTQYF,TGCGCCAGCAGCCAAGATCACTACAGGGAGTCAGATACGCAGTATTTT
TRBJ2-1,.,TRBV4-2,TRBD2,CASSRLAGGPNEQFF,TGTGCCAGCAGCCGACTAGCGGGGGGGCCTAATGAGCAGTTCTTC
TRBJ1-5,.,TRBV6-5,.,CASSQTGNNQPQHF,TGTGCCAGCAGTCAAACAGGGAACAATCAGCCCCAGCATTTT
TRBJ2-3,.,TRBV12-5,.,CASGLTRTSDTQYF,TGTGCTAGTGGTTTGACCCGGACATCAGATACGCAGTATTTT
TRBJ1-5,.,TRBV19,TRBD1,CASSTQGGQPQHF,TGTGCCAGTAGTACGCAGGGGGGCCAGCCCCAGCATTTT
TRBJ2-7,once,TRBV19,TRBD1,CASRQGTYEQYF,TGTGCCAGTAGACAGGGGACCTACGAGCAGTACTTC
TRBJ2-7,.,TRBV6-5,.,CASSYYGGTYEQYF,TGTGCCAGCAGTTACTACGGGGGTACCTACGAGCAGTACTTC
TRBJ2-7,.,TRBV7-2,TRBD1,CASSLAAGGGFEQYF,TGTGCCAGCAGCTTAGCGGCAGGGGGCGGTTTCGAGCAGTACTTC
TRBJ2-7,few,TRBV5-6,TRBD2,CASSPATTSGGAYEQYF,TGTGCCAGCAGCCCGGCCACCACTAGCGGGGGGGCCTACGAGCAGTACTTC
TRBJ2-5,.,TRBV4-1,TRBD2,CASSQDVASGGVETQYF,TGCGCCAGCAGCCAAGATGTGGCCAGCGGGGGGGTAGAGACCCAGTACTTC
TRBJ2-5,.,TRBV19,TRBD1,CASSQGTGVETQYF,TGTGCCAGTAGCCAAGGGACAGGGGTAGAGACCCAGTACTTC